This passage covers 22 T cell receptor beta chains from one sample sequenced in a study of T cell changes during pregnancy in multiple sclerosis. Measured with immunoSEQ multiplex PCR; TCRdb has only the in-frame clones, and not every one. The table has some 62,000 clones, roughly 90% seen once. Sequenced here: peripheral blood, sampled in the second trimester of pregnancy. These TCRs come from a female donor in good health, enrolled as a control in a pregnancy study.

This chain joins TRBV10-3 and TRBJ2-7; TRBD1 agrees at 11 bases. V shed 4 bases, J shed 3 bases, and the junction held 5 bases outside the gene matches. The CDR3 sequence is 15 residues long. Germline V lookup: CDR1 ENHRY, CDR2 SYGVKD. This CDR3 is CAISGDRGDLYEQYF. As DNA, the CDR3 is TGTGCCATCAGTGGGGACAGGGGGGACCTCTACGAGCAGTACTTC.

The rearrangement uses TRBV23-1 and TRBJ2-1; 8 nucleotides align to TRBD2. TRBV23-1 is known as an ORF, though its function is uncertain. The V segment lost 5 bases and the J segment 3 bases; nucleotides outside the gene matches: 6. The CDR3 has 15 residues. The CDR3 sequence is CASSLAGINYNEQFF. The CDR3 region has the DNA TGCGCCAGCAGTTTAGCGGGGATCAACTACAATGAGCAGTTCTTC.

Written as DNA, the CDR3 is TGTGCCAGCAGCCGATTTGTTAAGGGGGTGGGTCGTGAGACCCAGTACTTC. This translates into CASSRFVKGVGRETQYF. The chain uses TRBV7-9 and TRBJ2-5, with a possible D match to TRBD1 (6 bases). Germline V gene data show CDR1 as SEHNR and CDR2 as FQNEAQ (reference sequence). The CDR3 is made up of 17 amino acids. Trimming took off 5 bases at V and 5 bases at J, with 24 bases between the two ends.

V is TRBV27 and J is TRBJ2-1, with D hard to call. Germline CDR1 and CDR2: MNHEY and SMNVEV (reference sequence). V dropped 8 bases and J dropped 0 bases, with 11 bases sitting between them. This CDR3 contains 14 residues. The CDR3 is CASSYFSSYNEQFF. In DNA, the CDR3 is TGTGCCAGCTCGTATTTCAGCTCCTACAATGAGCAGTTCTTC.

V and J are TRBV18 and TRBJ2-1, with 12 bases lining up with TRBD2. This CDR3 has 15 residues. CDR1 KGHSH and CDR2 LQKENI come from the germline V gene. The junction had 3 bases not matched to a gene; V was cut back by 3 bases and J by 6 bases. In DNA, the CDR3 is TGTGCCAGCTCACCCACTAGCGGGAGGTTCAATGAGCAGTTCTTC. It encodes CASSPTSGRFNEQFF.

The J gene is TRBJ2-3, the V gene TRBV30; weak D call: TRBD2 (6 bases). Germline CDR1 is GTSNPN and CDR2 is SVGIG (reference sequence). The CDR3 covers 14 residues. V was pared by 3 bases and J by 5 bases, with 15 bases between. CDR3 residues: CAWSYAGLGDTQYF. CDR3 nucleotides: TGTGCCTGGAGCTATGCGGGACTTGGAGATACGCAGTATTTT.

The chain combines TRBV7-9 with TRBJ2-7; D is possibly TRBD2 (7 bases). CDR3 length: 15 residues. Trimming stripped 1 base from V and 2 bases from J, with 12 bases between. CDR1 and CDR2 from the germline V gene are SEHNR and FQNEAQ (reference sequence). The CDR3 is CASSLGGGRTYEQYF. For the CDR3, the DNA is TGTGCCAGCAGCTTAGGGGGGGGCAGAACCTACGAGCAGTACTTC. Supplemented by reference TRBV7-9 and TRBJ2-7, the full variable domain reads DTGVSQNPRHKITKRGQNVTFRCDPISEHNRLYWYRQTLGQGPEFLTYFQNEAQLEKSRLLSDRFSAERPKGSFSTLEIQRTEQGDSAMYLCASSLGGGRTYEQYFGPGTRLTVT.

Written as DNA, the CDR3 is TGCACCAGCAGCAAACAGGGGAAGTGGGAGACCCAGTACTTC. Residues: CTSSKQGKWETQYF. The gene calls are TRBV1 and TRBJ2-5; the D call in the table, TRBD1, was not verified against the DNA. TRBV1 is designated a pseudogene. There are 14 residues in the CDR3.

This chain connects TRBV7-9 to TRBJ2-3; D is ambiguous. Germline lookup yields CDR1 SEHNR and CDR2 FQNEAQ (reference sequence). The CDR3 runs 15 residues. V gave up 1 base and J gave up 5 bases, with 13 bases separating them. The CDR3 sequence: CASSLGAGIEDTQYF. CDR3 coding DNA: TGTGCCAGCAGCTTAGGGGCAGGTATCGAAGATACGCAGTATTTT.

V gene TRBV7-2 combines with J gene TRBJ1-2; D unresolved. V was pared by 4 bases and J by 4 bases, with 10 bases between. The V gene's germline CDR1 is SGHTA and CDR2 FQGNSA. The CDR3 contains 13 residues. CDR3 nucleotides: TGTGCCAGCAGCTCCCCGGCGGTCTATGGCTACACCTTC. It yields the protein CASSSPAVYGYTF.

The chain joins TRBV5-1 to TRBJ1-1; 11 bases match TRBD1. V lost 5 bases and J lost 4; bases outside the gene matches: 4. CDR1 is SGHRS, CDR2 YFSETQ, per germline. The CDR3 extends over 14 amino acids. The CDR3 here is CASSTGTGGTEAFF. CDR3 nucleotides: TGCGCCAGCAGTACGGGGACAGGGGGCACTGAAGCTTTCTTT.

This clone was counted a few times. The V gene is TRBV10-3, the J gene TRBJ2-7, with TRBD1 matching over 8 bases. Germline V lookup: CDR1 ENHRY, CDR2 SYGVKD. This CDR3 comprises 15 residues. Trimming at V came to 4 bases and at J to 4 bases, leaving 9 bases not matched to a gene. CDR3 nucleotides: TGTGCCATCAGTGTCGGGACAGGTGAGGGATACGAGCAGTACTTC. This encodes CAISVGTGEGYEQYF.

With regard to this clone: The junction and the germline gene differ at one end; a read error may be behind it. The chain combines TRBV5-6 with TRBJ1-5, with D possibly being TRBD1 (6 bases). CDR1 is SGHDT, CDR2 YYEEEE, per germline. CDR3 length equals 16 residues. Here the CDR3 DNA reads TGTGCCAGCACCTTGGGGGCAGGGAAGAGCAATCAGCCCCAGCATTTT. This codes for CASTLGAGKSNQPQHF.

Regarding this clone: The limits of the CDR3 on the DNA are not certain, so only TCRdb's listed CDR3 is given. The V call is TRBV4-1, the J call TRBJ1-1; no check of the table's D call, TRBD1, against the DNA was made. The CDR3 is 14 residues long, ends included. CDR1 MGHRA and CDR2 YSYEKL come from the germline V gene. CDR3 loop: CASSQVGQGAGTFF.

This sequence joins TRBV19 and TRBJ2-1; 10 bases line up with TRBD2. The junction had 15 bases not matched to a gene; V was cut back by 5 bases and J by 5 bases. Germline CDR1 is LNHDA and CDR2 is SQIVND (reference sequence). The CDR3 has 18 residues. The CDR3 nucleotides are TGTGCCAGTAGTCCCCCCCTAGCGGGAGTACAAATAAACAATGAGCAGTTCTTC. Its protein product is CASSPPLAGVQINNEQFF.

This chain joins TRBV6-5 and TRBJ2-3, with TRBD2 as a possible D gene (6 bases). Trimming removed 0 bases from V and 8 bases from J, with 15 bases in between. CDR1 MNHEY and CDR2 SVGAGI come from the germline V gene. The CDR3 spans 15 residues. The CDR3 DNA is TGTGCCAGCAGTTACTCCCGGACATCGCGGGGTACGCAGTATTTT. Translation gives CASSYSRTSRGTQYF.

V gene TRBV12-2 combines with J gene TRBJ2-7; TRBD1 is the table's D call, not checked against the DNA. TRBV12-2 is a documented pseudogene. The CDR3 is made up of 19 amino acids. The CDR3 reads CASRLDPLKPGAPSYEQYF. The CDR3 DNA is TGTGCAAGTCGCTTAGACCCCTTGAAGCCAGGTGCGCCCTCCTACGAGCAGTACTTC.

The V and J genes are TRBV6-4 and TRBJ2-3; D possibly corresponds to TRBD2 (6 bases). The CDR3 has 14 amino acids. V was trimmed by 5 bases and J by 2 bases, leaving 11 bases between them. CDR1 MRHNA and CDR2 SNTAGT come from the germline V gene. CDR3 region: CASSQGLSTDTQYF. CDR3 DNA sequence: TGTGCCAGCAGTCAGGGACTCTCCACAGATACGCAGTATTTT.

This chain connects TRBV11-2 to TRBJ2-1; TRBD1 might be the D (6 bases). Germline V gives CDR1 SGHAT, CDR2 FQNNGV. The germline V and J ends were trimmed by 7 bases and 9 bases, with 16 bases remaining between them. This CDR3 region has 13 residues. The chain's CDR3 is CASKVRGGGEQFF. The CDR3 DNA sequence: TGTGCCAGCAAGGTCAGGGGCGGTGGTGAGCAGTTCTTC.

V and J are TRBV6-5 and TRBJ2-7, with 12 bases matching TRBD2. J gave up 2 bases and V 4 bases, and 3 bases lay outside the gene matches. The CDR3 sequence is 15 residues long. In germline, CDR1 is MNHEY, CDR2 SVGAGI. In nucleotides, the CDR3 is TGTGCCAGCAGTTCCGGACTAGCGGGGCCCTACGAGCAGTACTTC. Translated, it gives CASSSGLAGPYEQYF.

The chain is built from TRBV28 and TRBJ2-7; 8 bases map to TRBD1. Germline trimming cut 5 bases from V and 2 bases from J; bases unmatched to any gene: 8. The CDR3 is made up of 15 amino acids. The V gene's germline CDR1 is MDHEN and CDR2 SYDVKM. The CDR3 nucleotides read TGTGCCAGCAGTCAATCAGGGGGCGCTGCCTACGAGCAGTACTTC. Translation gives CASSQSGGAAYEQYF.

The V and J genes are TRBV18 and TRBJ1-2; D is unclear. CDR3 length equals 13 residues. Trimming removed 3 bases from V and 4 bases from J, with 9 bases in between. The germline gives CDR1 KGHSH, CDR2 LQKENI. The CDR3 sequence: CASSPTELYGYTF. The CDR3 nucleotides are TGTGCCAGCTCACCTACAGAACTCTATGGCTACACCTTC.